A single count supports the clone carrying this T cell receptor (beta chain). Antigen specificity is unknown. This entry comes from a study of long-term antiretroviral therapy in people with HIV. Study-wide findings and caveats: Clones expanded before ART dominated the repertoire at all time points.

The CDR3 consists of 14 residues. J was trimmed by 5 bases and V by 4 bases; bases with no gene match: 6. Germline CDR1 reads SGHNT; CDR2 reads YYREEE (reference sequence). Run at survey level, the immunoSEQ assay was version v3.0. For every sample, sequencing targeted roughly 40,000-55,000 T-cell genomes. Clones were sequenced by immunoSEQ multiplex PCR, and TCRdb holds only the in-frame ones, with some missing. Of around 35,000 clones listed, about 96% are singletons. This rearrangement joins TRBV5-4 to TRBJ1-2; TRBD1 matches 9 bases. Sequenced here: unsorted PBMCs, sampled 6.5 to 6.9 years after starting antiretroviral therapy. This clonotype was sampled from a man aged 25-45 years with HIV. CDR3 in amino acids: CASSETGGIYGYTF. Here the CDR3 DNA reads TGTGCCAGCAGCGAGACAGGGGGAATTTATGGCTACACCTTC.